This T cell receptor beta chain was captured by sequencing in a study of blood T cell repertoires in COVID-19. Deletions cut 9 bases from V and 0 bases from J, with 17 bases between. The CDR3 runs 16 residues. Germline CDR1 is KGHDR and CDR2 is SFDVKD. Assay used: immunoSEQ multiplex PCR; TCRdb lists only in-frame clones, some missing. The sample has about 97,000 clones; around four fifths are singletons. The TCR sequence derives from a man between 60 and 75 years old with active or convalescent COVID-19. V is TRBV24-1 and J is TRBJ1-5, with D perhaps matching TRBD1 (5 bases). Sequenced: peripheral blood. CDR3 loop: CATRGETVYSNQPQHF. CDR3 in DNA: TGTGCCACCCGTGGTGAGACAGTTTATAGCAATCAGCCCCAGCATTTT.